A single sample is the source of the 15 T cell receptor beta chains below, sequenced in a study of human T cells and chemical hapten exposure. The time point here: pre-sensitization, week 0. The treatment was: therapeutic diphenylcyclopropenone sensitization with weekly scalp DPC. TCRdb re-derived calls from the RACE reads in MiXCR, one entry per CDR3 protein. This sample yields 350,000 to 450,000 distinct CDR3 sequences, of which 4.5% to 5.5% are seen a single time; approximately 2.4% belongs to the top ten. The sample consisted of whole blood, taken in connection with sensitization to the hapten diphenylcyclopropenone (DPC). These receptors all come from a woman between 45 and 60 years old with alopecia areata. Some clones in this sample may be carry-over from other donors' samples.

This clonotype came up many times. The chain combines TRBV10-1 with TRBJ1-1; possibly TRBD1 for D (6 bases). Trimming left V 6 bases short and J 3 bases short, with 11 bases between. Looked up from germline, CDR1 is WNHNN and CDR2 is SYGVQD (reference sequence). This CDR3 spans 13 amino acids. Here the CDR3 DNA reads TGCGCCAGCAGACAGGGCTGGGACACTGAAGCTTTCTTT. Translated, it gives CASRQGWDTEAFF.

This clonotype occurred a few times. The rearrangement uses TRBV4-2 and TRBJ1-6; D not certain. V lost 0 bases and J 6 bases, leaving 9 bases between the germline ends. The germline V gene encodes CDR1 LGHNA and CDR2 YNFKEQ. The CDR3 extends over 15 amino acids. The CDR3 DNA is TGTGCCAGCAGCCAAGATCCTTCGGGTAATTCACCCCTCCACTTT. Translating it yields CASSQDPSGNSPLHF.

This clonotype was found a few times. V is TRBV20-1 and J is TRBJ2-7; no firm D call. Germline CDR1 and CDR2: DFQATT and SNEGSKA (reference sequence). This CDR3 comprises 13 residues. Trimming removed 1 base at V and 0 bases at J, with 7 bases between. The CDR3 sequence: CSARVSPSYEQYF. The CDR3 nucleotides read TGCAGTGCTAGAGTCAGTCCCTCCTACGAGCAGTACTTC.

This clonotype was counted at least ten times. The chain is built from TRBV29-1 and TRBJ1-5; D remains ambiguous. The CDR3 is 14 residues long. Germline V CDR1 and CDR2: SQVTM, ANQGSEA. The V and J ends lost 4 bases and 3 bases respectively, with 13 bases between them. The CDR3 loop is CSVAGLDPNQPQHF. As DNA, the CDR3 is TGCAGCGTTGCAGGCCTAGACCCCAATCAGCCCCAGCATTTT.

This clonotype was recorded many times. This chain links TRBV18 with TRBJ1-4; perhaps TRBD1 as D (6 bases). The CDR3 sequence is 15 residues long. Trimming shortened V by 0 bases and J by 7 bases, and 12 bases separated the two germline ends. CDR1 and CDR2 from the germline V gene are KGHSH and LQKENI. CDR3 protein: CASSPPAQGGEKLFF. CDR3 in DNA: TGTGCCAGCTCACCACCGGCACAGGGTGGTGAAAAACTGTTTTTT.

This clonotype was found a few times. The CDR3 nucleotides read TGTGCCAGCAGCCAAGTTCCACAGGACTCCTACAATGAGCAGTTCTTC. It translates to CASSQVPQDSYNEQFF. The rearrangement uses TRBV3-1 and TRBJ2-1; tentative D call: TRBD1 (5 bases). Looked up from germline, CDR1 is LGHDT and CDR2 is YNNKEL (reference sequence). V was shortened by 1 base and J by 0 bases, with 10 bases between the two germline ends. The CDR3 is 16 residues long.

The rearrangement uses TRBV6-2 or TRBV6-3 and TRBJ2-7; the match to TRBD2 covers 9 bases. There are 16 residues in the CDR3. The V gene end was trimmed by 6 bases and the J gene end by 1 base; junction bases not matched to a gene: 10. Germline V gene data show CDR1 as MNHEY and CDR2 as SVGEGT. In nucleotides, the CDR3 is TGTGCCAGCAGATACACTACTAGCGGGCTATCCTACGAGCAGTACTTC. This translates into CASRYTTSGLSYEQYF.

Many counts were recorded for this clonotype. J is TRBJ2-1 and V is TRBV14; D gene unclear. CDR1 and CDR2 from the germline V gene are SGHDN and FVKESK. V was cut by 1 base and J by 7 bases, with 14 bases left in between. The CDR3 sequence is 15 residues long. CDR3 nucleotides: TGTGCCAGCAGCCAAGGCCCCGGTGTACAGAATGAGCAGTTCTTC. It is translated as CASSQGPGVQNEQFF.

This clonotype showed up just a few times. The rearrangement links TRBV20-1 to TRBJ2-3, with D uncertain. CDR3 length equals 10 residues. V lost 6 bases and J 7 bases, leaving 8 bases between the germline ends. Germline CDR1 and CDR2: DFQATT and SNEGSKA (reference sequence). For the CDR3, the DNA is TGCAGTGCCGTGACATATACGCAGTATTTT. This sequence encodes CSAVTYTQYF.

A few counts support this clonotype. V usage is TRBV4-2 and J usage is TRBJ2-2; possibly TRBD2 for D (6 bases). The CDR3 is made up of 18 amino acids. The germline CDR1 and CDR2 sequences are LGHNA and YNFKEQ. Trimming pared 0 bases from V and 4 bases from J, leaving 18 bases between. CDR3 residues: CASSQEGRGSGGTGELFF. DNA of the CDR3: TGTGCCAGCAGCCAAGAGGGTCGGGGTAGCGGCGGCACCGGGGAGCTGTTTTTT.

This clonotype was found many times. This chain connects TRBV12-3 or TRBV12-4 to TRBJ2-5; TRBD2 might be the D (5 bases). V dropped 5 bases and J dropped 5 bases, with 18 bases sitting between them. This CDR3 comprises 15 residues. CDR3 nucleotides: TGTGCCAGCAGTCCCAACCGGGATCCGCGGGAGACCCAGTACTTC. The encoded protein is CASSPNRDPRETQYF.

A few counts support this clonotype. CDR3 nucleotide sequence: TGTGCCAGCAGTTTATACAGGGACTACGAGCAGTACTTC. Protein sequence: CASSLYRDYEQYF. The chain employs TRBV27 and TRBJ2-7; D is perhaps TRBD1 (6 bases). Germline values: CDR1 MNHEY, CDR2 SMNVEV (reference sequence). V lost 1 base, J lost 3 bases, and 7 bases lay in between. The CDR3 spans 13 residues.

This clonotype was seen more than once but under ten times. V and J are TRBV7-2 and TRBJ2-1; 7 nucleotides align to TRBD2. The ends lost 4 bases at V and 4 bases at J; junction bases unmatched: 1. The CDR3 extends over 13 amino acids. Germline V lookup: CDR1 SGHTA, CDR2 FQGNSA. The CDR3 DNA sequence: TGTGCCAGCAGCTATAGCGGGTACAATGAGCAGTTCTTC. Protein product: CASSYSGYNEQFF.

The chain recombines TRBV6-6 with TRBJ2-1, with a tentative D call TRBD2 (6 bases). Germline V lookup: CDR1 MNHNY, CDR2 SVGAGI (reference sequence). The CDR3 sequence is 13 residues long. Deletions cut 2 bases from V and 12 bases from J, with 14 bases between. The CDR3 DNA reads TGTGCCAGCAGTTACGGCAACCTGGGAGGGCAGTTCTTC. Encoded protein: CASSYGNLGGQFF.

To note about this clonotype: The germline gene is not matched at one end of the junction; a read error may be the cause. The chain is built from TRBV2 and TRBJ1-2; D might be TRBD1 (5 bases). Germline V gene data show CDR1 as SNHLY and CDR2 as FYNNEI. The CDR3 has 11 residues. CDR3 region: CASIERFGAYF. CDR3 in DNA: TGTGCCAGCATCGAGAGGTTCGGGGCATACTTC. The full variable domain, with the rest looked up from reference TRBV2 and TRBJ1-2, is EPEVTQTPSHQVTQMGQEVILRCVPISNHLYFYWYRQILGQKVEFLVSFYNNEISEKSEIFDDQFSVERPDGSNFTLKIRSTKLEDSAMYFCASIERFGAYFGSGTRLTVV.